The present entry profiles one TCR beta chain with its context. Its antigen is still unknown. No base quality information exists; no much larger clone differs at one position. This specimen's treatment or condition label, per the study, means: roughly 10-day PBMC culture with coronavirus spike peptide pools or control peptides (ViraFEST assay). The ViraFEST assay was used in the study, in which antigen-specific T cells were expanded with peptide pools and expanded clonotypes were subsequently identified by TCR sequencing. The convalescent patients' positive SARS-CoV-2 PCR tests were from March to December 2020, which was before the Alpha, Beta and Delta variants emerged in the United States. Each well held some 2 million PBMCs cultured with 9 to 10 ug/ml peptide pools in IMDM containing approximately 5% human AB serum and around 10 IU/ml IL-2. Half of the culture medium was replaced with fresh IL-2-containing medium on days 3 and 7. CD4+ T cells were isolated after 10 days of culture through negative selection using the EasySep CD4+ T cell isolation kit. Ficoll-Paque Plus gradient centrifugation was used to isolate PBMCs from whole blood, and the isolated PBMCs were then either used fresh or cryopreserved at -140C. Culture conditions were generally each tested in triplicate wells.

The method was PCR. DNA from cultured CD4+ T cells underwent TCR sequencing with the Oncomine TCR Beta short-read assay at the Johns Hopkins FTIC core. Genomic DNA was extracted from the cultured CD4+ T cells with the QIAamp micro DNA kit. Oncomine TCR Beta libraries from cultured CD4+ T cells were pooled with unique dual indexes and sequenced on an Illumina iSeq 100. In the paper's pipeline: Non-productive sequences were removed, and CDR3s that did not start with C, did not end with F or W, or were shorter than 7 amino acids were discarded. The MANAFEST web application was used to identify antigen-specific clonotypes by comparing peptide-stimulated wells against reference wells and other culture wells. For a clone to be called positive, the clone needed an FDR below 0.05, an odds ratio above 5, and a productive frequency above 0.1% in at least two of three replicate wells. Cross-reactive clonotypes were defined as significantly expanded in both SARS-CoV-2 spike wells and at least one common cold coronavirus spike condition. Using R version 3.6.1, CDR3 homology was evaluated through Levenshtein distances (stringdist) along with unrooted phylogenetic trees (ape). Through fastp at Q25 and MiXCR, TCRdb rebuilt clones from the public reads, retaining in-frame beta chains. Rows are combined by CDR3 protein, so each entry shows the most common genes and DNA. TCRdb, rather than the study authors, made the V and J calls. In this sample the table shows about 15,000 distinct CDR3 sequences, about 55% of which occur a single time. About 4.2% of the sample comes from the top ten.

These data come from a study of vaccination and CD4 T cells after COVID-19 (dated by TCRdb to the early 2020s). About the full investigation: Convalescent patients had a positive SARS-CoV-2 result on nasal swab PCR, and of these patients, several had mild disease and one had severe disease. Post-COVID blood samples were collected from convalescent patients a median of approximately 100 days after diagnosis, with a range of about 30 to 170 days. As controls, cultures received a CEFX viral epitope pool (the positive control), an HIV-1 Nef peptide pool (the negative control), or no peptide at all. For stimulating the cultures, overlapping spike peptide pools were used, derived from SARS-CoV-2 as well as from the common cold coronaviruses HCoV-NL63, HCoV-OC43 and HCoV-229E. The spike-specific CD4+ TCR repertoire was compared before and after mRNA vaccination in ten to eleven COVID-19 convalescent patients and a handful of infection-naive healthy vaccine recipients. The convalescent cohort comprised six males and four females, including two Hispanic individuals, seven Caucasians, two Asians and one multiracial person. The time from the second vaccine dose to post-vaccine blood sampling had a median of roughly 70 days and ranged from about 12 to 250 days. Participants got two doses of the Pfizer-BioNTech BNT162b2 vaccine (n=8) or two doses of the Moderna mRNA-1273 vaccine (n=2). Study-level results and caveats: Nearly all vaccine-specific clones in convalescent patients (304 of 307) were mono-reactive for SARS-CoV-2 spike rather than cross-reactive with common cold coronaviruses. In convalescent patients, a median around 86% of post-vaccine SARS-CoV-2-reactive clones were detected only after vaccination, and vaccine-specific priming was suggested by this finding. Although the median number of SARS-CoV-2-reactive clonotypes went up from 20 to 25 after infection to some 37 after vaccination, the increase was not significant. Relatively few convalescent patients were included in the study, and early timepoints after natural infection were not analyzed.

The CDR3 spans 12 residues, from the cysteine through the phenylalanine. The sequence is cut down to CDR3 DNA, 36 bases in frame from base 1. CDR1 and CDR2 are read off the germline V gene (reference sequence) as DFQATT and SNEGSKA. V trim: 3 bases; J trim: 9 bases; unmatched bases: 5. The sample in question was CD4+ T cells from blood, cultured in vitro, obtained before SARS-CoV-2 vaccination. This receptor chain uses TRBV20-1 and TRBJ2-3; 8 central bases correspond to TRBD2. This TCR came from a human donor who had recovered from COVID-19. The nucleotides read TGCAGTGCTAGCGGGGGGGTCCGCACGCAGTATTTT. This translates into CSASGGVRTQYF.